The TCR beta chain under discussion was sequenced for a study of sequential checkpoint blockade in melanoma. TCRdb's table, derived via immunoSEQ multiplex PCR, lists solely in-frame clones and lacks some. Among around 16,000 clones listed, more than 85% were seen once. Treatment reported: randomized to nivolumab then ipilimumab (arm A) or the reverse (arm B). Sorted cells were live CD3+CD8+, lacking CD19 and CD56, from PBMCs. With 4 bases removed from V and 0 bases from J, the gap between germline ends came to 15 bases. The CDR3 consists of 16 residues. The V gene's germline CDR1 is MNHEY and CDR2 SMNVEV (reference sequence).

This receptor was taken from a human donor with melanoma. The starting material was CD8+ T cells sorted from blood (inferred from file names), obtained from a patient given nivolumab and ipilimumab in sequence. The chain links TRBV27 to TRBJ1-2; D remains unclear. CDR3 protein: CASSSSTSLANYGYTF. In nucleotides, the CDR3 is TGTGCCAGCAGTTCCTCTACGTCGTTAGCTAACTATGGCTACACCTTC.